The 12 T cell receptor beta chains below were found in one sample sequenced in a study of post-analysis software for immune sequencing data. Overall study results and limits: In patients, TRBV5-6, TRBV5-1 and TRBV20-1 belonged to roughly 5 TRBV segments found more frequently than in controls.

The authors incorporated unique molecular identifiers into the TCR beta cDNA libraries. TCRdb itself ran the PCR reads through MiXCR, one entry per CDR3 protein. The sample contains 350,000 to 450,000 distinct CDR3 sequences, 30% to 45% of which appear only once. These receptors' targets are unknown. Sequenced sample: blood. The receptors derive from a girl aged 5 to 17 with multiple sclerosis.

This chain links TRBV5-1 with TRBJ2-1; 10 bases map to TRBD2. Germline V gives CDR1 SGHRS, CDR2 YFSETQ. Trimming at V came to 0 bases and at J to 5 bases, leaving 5 bases not matched to a gene. The length of the CDR3 is 16 residues. CDR3: CASSLANLAGDNEQFF. The DNA of the CDR3 is TGCGCCAGCAGCTTGGCCAATCTAGCGGGGGACAATGAGCAGTTCTTC.

This clonotype turned up a few times. The genes are TRBV12-3 or TRBV12-4 and TRBJ1-2, with 8 bases lining up with TRBD1. J lost 8 bases, V lost 1 base, and 3 bases had no gene match. This CDR3 spans 13 amino acids. The CDR3 spells CASSLETGVGYTF. The CDR3 DNA follows: TGTGCCAGCAGTTTAGAGACAGGGGTCGGCTACACCTTC.

The chain recombines TRBV6-6 with TRBJ1-2; D remains unclear. The germline V gene has CDR1 MNHNY and CDR2 SVGAGI (reference sequence). The V and J ends lost 5 bases and 5 bases respectively, with 9 bases between them. CDR3 length equals 12 residues. The CDR3 nucleotides read TGTGCCAGCAGTCCCCTTATATATGGCTACACCTTC. It codes for CASSPLIYGYTF.

This clonotype was seen a handful of times. The chain has TRBV4-3 and TRBJ2-5; D is tentatively TRBD1 or TRBD2 (7 bases each). Per the germline V gene, CDR1 is LGHNA and CDR2 is YSLEER. This CDR3 has 15 amino acids. V was clipped by 3 bases and J by 5 bases, with 16 bases between them. The chain's CDR3 is CASSHFSGGGETQYF. In DNA, the CDR3 is TGCGCCAGCAGCCATTTCTCAGGGGGAGGGGAGACCCAGTACTTC.

The chain has TRBV12-3 or TRBV12-4 and TRBJ1-5, with a possible D match to TRBD1 (5 bases). Trimming cost V 6 bases and J 11 bases, with 20 bases left between them. The CDR3 loop spans 14 amino acids. The CDR3 is CASSPTQGPRAQHF. CDR3 bases: TGTGCCAGCAGCCCGACCCAGGGTCCAAGGGCCCAGCATTTT.

This clonotype was observed a handful of times. The chain has TRBV6-5 and TRBJ2-3, with 9 bases matching TRBD2. The germline V gene has CDR1 MNHEY and CDR2 SVGAGI. The CDR3 spans 15 residues. V lost 4 bases to trimming and J lost 2 bases; unmatched junction nucleotides: 4. As DNA, the CDR3 is TGTGCCAGCAGTTGGGCTAGCGGGGACACAGATACGCAGTATTTT. It encodes CASSWASGDTDTQYF.

This clonotype was detected many times. The rearrangement uses TRBV29-1 and TRBJ2-1, with D perhaps TRBD1 (6 bases). Trimming removed 7 bases from V and 0 bases from J, with 16 bases in between. The CDR3 consists of 15 residues. Germline V CDR1 and CDR2: SQVTM, ANQGSEA. DNA of the CDR3: TGCAGCGGAGATGGACAGTCGAGCTCCTACAATGAGCAGTTCTTC. Protein product: CSGDGQSSSYNEQFF.

V and J are TRBV6-5 and TRBJ1-1; D is undetermined. Per the germline V gene, CDR1 is MNHEY and CDR2 is SVGAGI. V shed 5 bases and J shed 1 base, with 14 bases lying between them. This CDR3 is built from 15 residues. The chain's CDR3 is CASSRGAGRNTEAFF. The CDR3 nucleotides are TGTGCCAGCAGTCGAGGCGCCGGCCGGAACACTGAAGCTTTCTTT.

The chain has TRBV3-1 and TRBJ2-7; either TRBD1 or TRBD2 may fit D (5 bases each). The CDR3 has 19 amino acids. The V gene's germline CDR1 is LGHDT and CDR2 YNNKEL (reference sequence). V was pared by 0 bases and J by 1 base, with 22 bases between. The CDR3: CASSQDRLGTQGISYEQYF. The CDR3, as DNA: TGTGCCAGCAGCCAAGATCGACTTGGGACCCAAGGGATTTCCTACGAGCAGTACTTC.

This clonotype showed up just a few times. The chain joins TRBV6-2 or TRBV6-3 to TRBJ1-5; 7 bases are a match to TRBD1. Germline lookup yields CDR1 MNHEY and CDR2 SVGEGT. V was pared by 3 bases and J by 6 bases, with 8 bases of the junction left unmatched. This CDR3 has 15 residues. The DNA of the CDR3 is TGTGCCAGCAGTTATGGTGAGGGGGCTCGTCAGCCCCAGCATTTT. This translates into CASSYGEGARQPQHF.

The chain is built from TRBV2 and TRBJ2-1; D is perhaps TRBD2 (5 bases). The CDR3 runs 14 residues. Germline V lookup: CDR1 SNHLY, CDR2 FYNNEI. Trimming removed 7 bases at V and 4 bases at J, with 14 bases between. As DNA, the CDR3 is TGTGCCAGCAACGGGCCAGGCGGGTACAATGAGCAGTTCTTC. This translates into CASNGPGGYNEQFF.

This sequence joins TRBV12-3 or TRBV12-4 and TRBJ2-2; D not resolved. This CDR3 is built from 12 residues. Trimming took 7 bases from V and 2 from J, leaving 5 bases between them. The CDR3 sequence is CASTRNTGELFF. CDR3 DNA sequence: TGTGCCAGCACGCGAAACACCGGGGAGCTGTTTTTT.